These 26 T cell receptor beta chains were sequenced from one sample in a study of OX40 agonist ivuxolimab in advanced cancers. Profiled with immunoSEQ multiplex PCR; TCRdb holds only in-frame clones, not every one. The sample holds over 60,000 clones, roughly nine tenths seen once. The sample here was CD4+ or CD8+ T cells sorted from blood, taken in a trial of the OX40 agonist ivuxolimab. Receptor source: an adult with an advanced solid tumor such as melanoma, head and neck, liver or kidney cancer.

The chain couples TRBV5-1 to TRBJ2-2, with 12 bases lining up with TRBD2. The J segment lost 3 bases and the V segment lost 5 bases, leaving 5 bases of the junction unmatched. Per the germline V gene, CDR1 is SGHRS and CDR2 is YFSETQ. The CDR3 runs 16 residues. CDR3 in DNA: TGCGCCAGCAGGAGGACTAGCGGGGAATACACCGGGGAGCTGTTTTTT. Encoded protein: CASRRTSGEYTGELFF.

J is TRBJ1-3 and V is TRBV4-2; D perhaps matches TRBD1 (5 bases). Germline loops: CDR1 LGHNA, CDR2 YNFKEQ. This CDR3 is built from 17 residues. V lost 0 bases to trimming and J lost 4 bases, with 16 bases between them. The CDR3 region is CASSQDLRASGGNTIYF. For the CDR3, the DNA is TGTGCCAGCAGCCAAGATCTCAGGGCGTCAGGGGGAAACACCATATATTTT.

This chain uses TRBV7-9 with TRBJ2-7, with unresolved D. V lost 1 base and J lost 6, with 7 bases in between. CDR1 and CDR2 from the germline V gene are SEHNR and FQNEAQ (reference sequence). The length of the CDR3 is 12 residues. The CDR3 bases are TGTGCCAGCAGCTTAGAGGTAGGCGAGCAGTACTTC. It specifies CASSLEVGEQYF.

The count of this clone is one. This rearrangement joins TRBV19 to TRBJ1-5; 7 positions match TRBD1. Germline CDR1 reads LNHDA; CDR2 reads SQIVND (reference sequence). The V and J ends lost 6 bases and 1 base, in that order; junction bases with no gene match: 6. The CDR3 is made up of 15 amino acids. The CDR3 DNA sequence: TGTGCCAGTAGGACCTGGGACAGCAGCAATCAGCCCCAGCATTTT. Residues: CASRTWDSSNQPQHF.

The rearrangement links TRBV18 to TRBJ2-1; TRBD2 aligns across 7 bases. V trimming: 2 bases; J trimming: 5 bases; junction bases outside the gene matches: 6. The germline CDR1 and CDR2 sequences are KGHSH and LQKENI. CDR3 size: 15 residues. The DNA for the CDR3 is TGTGCCAGCTCACCAGGTCAGGGAGGGCACAATGAGCAGTTCTTC. Translated, it gives CASSPGQGGHNEQFF.

The chain recombines TRBV5-6 with TRBJ2-5; 10 nucleotides align to TRBD2. Germline CDR1 is SGHDT and CDR2 is YYEEEE. Trimming took 2 bases from V and 3 from J; bases not matched to a gene: 10. This CDR3 comprises 17 residues. CDR3 coding DNA: TGTGCCAGCAGCTTAATCTCCCCCGGGACTAGCGAAGAGACCCAGTACTTC. This codes for CASSLISPGTSEETQYF. Supplemented by reference TRBV5-6 and TRBJ2-5, the full variable domain reads DAGVTQSPTHLIKTRGQQVTLRCSPKSGHDTVSWYQQALGQGPQFIFQYYEEEERQRGNFPDRFSGHQFPNYSSELNVNALLLGDSALYLCASSLISPGTSEETQYFGPGTRLLVL.

J is TRBJ2-6 and V is TRBV9; a weak D match, TRBD2 (5 bases). V was shortened by 7 bases and J by 0 bases, with 11 bases between the two germline ends. The CDR3 is 15 residues long. Germline values: CDR1 SGDLS, CDR2 YYNGEE. The CDR3 DNA is TGTGCCAGCCGTACGGGGTCCTCTGGGGCCAACGTCCTGACTTTC. Translated: CASRTGSSGANVLTF.

The V call is TRBV7-3, the J call TRBJ1-3; D is undetermined. Trimming removed 2 bases at V and 4 bases at J, with 6 bases between. CDR1 and CDR2 from the germline V gene are SGHTA and FQGTGA. The CDR3 sequence is 13 residues long. CDR3 sequence reads: CASSLGSGNTIYF. CDR3 DNA sequence: TGTGCCAGCAGCTTAGGCTCCGGAAACACCATATATTTT.

The V call is TRBV5-1, the J call TRBJ1-3; D perhaps matches TRBD1 (5 bases). CDR1 and CDR2 from the germline V gene are SGHRS and YFSETQ. V was trimmed by 1 base and J by 2 bases, leaving 7 bases between them. CDR3 length: 14 residues. CDR3 sequence: CASSLTGTGNTIYF. The DNA of the CDR3 is TGCGCCAGCAGCTTGACAGGCACTGGAAACACCATATATTTT. Together with reference TRBV5-1 and TRBJ1-3, the CDR3 gives the full variable domain: KAGVTQTPRYLIKTRGQQVTLSCSPISGHRSVSWYQQTPGQGLQFLFEYFSETQRNKGNFPGRFSGRQFSNSRSEMNVSTLELGDSALYLCASSLTGTGNTIYFGEGSWLTVV.

The chain has TRBV5-1 and TRBJ1-4, with TRBD1 identical over 7 bases. Unmatched junction bases numbered 6, after V lost 3 bases and J lost 7 bases. CDR1 and CDR2 (germline): SGHRS, YFSETQ. The CDR3 sequence is 14 residues long. Here the CDR3 reads CASSSRGGGEKLFF. As DNA, the CDR3 is TGCGCCAGCAGCTCCAGGGGGGGAGGTGAAAAACTGTTTTTT.

The V call is TRBV5-1, the J call TRBJ2-3; 7 bases line up with TRBD1. The CDR3 contains 15 residues. Germline V lookup: CDR1 SGHRS, CDR2 YFSETQ. The trim removed 0 bases at V and 4 bases at J, leaving 5 bases unmatched. The CDR3, as DNA: TGCGCCAGCAGCTTGGGGACAGGAGGCGCAGATACGCAGTATTTT. It specifies CASSLGTGGADTQYF.

The genes are TRBV5-4 and TRBJ2-1, with D possibly TRBD1 on 5 matching bases. Per germline, CDR1 SGHNT and CDR2 YYREEE (reference sequence). The CDR3 extends over 15 amino acids. Trimming removed 1 base at V and 6 bases at J, with 14 bases between. CDR3 nucleotides: TGTGCCAGCAGCTTGCGGCCAGGGCCGTTCAATGAGCAGTTCTTC. Translated, it gives CASSLRPGPFNEQFF.

This clone has just one count. This chain connects TRBV27 to TRBJ1-1; D uncertain. Germline CDR1 reads MNHEY; CDR2 reads SMNVEV (reference sequence). CDR3 length: 13 amino acids. Trimming left V 6 bases short and J 0 bases short, with 8 bases between. CDR3 in amino acids: CASSKIMNTEAFF. Here the CDR3 DNA reads TGTGCCAGCAGCAAGATAATGAACACTGAAGCTTTCTTT.

V usage is TRBV5-1 and J usage is TRBJ2-2; 7 bases match TRBD1. V lost 4 bases to trimming and J lost 6 bases; unmatched junction nucleotides: 6. The CDR3 runs to 14 residues. Germline V CDR1 and CDR2: SGHRS, YFSETQ. As DNA, the CDR3 is TGCGCCAGCAGCATACAGGGGAATCCCGGGGAGCTGTTTTTT. Protein product: CASSIQGNPGELFF.

This chain joins TRBV18 and TRBJ2-2; perhaps D is TRBD1 or TRBD2 (6 bases each). CDR1 is KGHSH, CDR2 LQKENI, per germline. Deletions cut 4 bases from V and 3 bases from J, with 12 bases between. This CDR3 spans 15 amino acids. The CDR3 loop reads CASSRGAQDTGELFF. DNA of the CDR3: TGTGCCAGCTCACGGGGGGCGCAGGACACCGGGGAGCTGTTTTTT.

This clone was recorded only once. V is TRBV19 and J is TRBJ2-3, with D perhaps assigned TRBD1 or TRBD2 (5 bases each). The V gene lost 6 bases and the J gene lost 4 bases, with 20 bases spanning the gap. Germline-derived CDR1 and CDR2 are LNHDA and SQIVND (reference sequence). The CDR3 sequence is 16 residues long. Here the CDR3 reads CASRGASILLADTQYF. CDR3 nucleotide sequence: TGTGCCAGTAGAGGGGCTAGCATCCTCTTGGCAGATACGCAGTATTTT.

The chain uses TRBV7-9 and TRBJ2-3; D is unresolved. The CDR3 runs 15 residues. Trimming removed 2 bases from V and 2 bases from J, with 11 bases in between. Germline V gene sequence: CDR1 SEHNR, CDR2 FQNEAQ (reference sequence). The CDR3 loop reads CASSLYGDFTDTQYF. In DNA, the CDR3 is TGTGCCAGCAGCTTATACGGTGACTTCACAGATACGCAGTATTTT. The whole variable domain, filled in from reference TRBV7-9 and TRBJ2-3, reads DTGVSQNPRHKITKRGQNVTFRCDPISEHNRLYWYRQTLGQGPEFLTYFQNEAQLEKSRLLSDRFSAERPKGSFSTLEIQRTEQGDSAMYLCASSLYGDFTDTQYFGPGTRLTVL.

This CDR3 reads CASSQNPAGVGTGELFF. Written as DNA, the CDR3 is TGTGCCAGCAGCCAAAACCCAGCGGGAGTCGGAACCGGGGAGCTGTTTTTT. This chain joins TRBV7-2 and TRBJ2-2, with 8 positions matching TRBD2. Trimming cost V 5 bases and J 5 bases; bases outside gene matches: 13. CDR1 is SGHTA and CDR2 is FQGNSA in the germline V gene. This CDR3 is built from 17 residues. Using reference TRBV7-2 and TRBJ2-2 for the parts outside the CDR3, the full variable domain is GAGVSQSPSNKVTEKGKDVELRCDPISGHTALYWYRQSLGQGLEFLIYFQGNSAPDKSGLPSDRFSAERTGGSVSTLTIQRTQQEDSAVYLCASSQNPAGVGTGELFFGEGSRLTVL.

V gene TRBV19 combines with J gene TRBJ1-6, with D unresolved. V was shortened by 5 bases and J by 14 bases, with 16 bases between the two germline ends. CDR1 is LNHDA and CDR2 is SQIVND in the germline V gene (reference sequence). This CDR3 region has 13 residues. Here the CDR3 DNA reads TGTGCCAGTAGTCCAAACTACCCCGGTTCCCTCCACTTT. It is translated as CASSPNYPGSLHF.

V usage is TRBV27 and J usage is TRBJ2-3; possibly TRBD1 or TRBD2 for D (5 bases each). The ends were cut back, 5 bases at V and 4 bases at J, with 19 bases in the middle. From germline, CDR1 is MNHEY and CDR2 SMNVEV (reference sequence). The CDR3 runs to 16 residues. DNA for the CDR3: TGTGCCAGCAGTCTATACCCCCCCGGGACGCCAGATACGCAGTATTTT. Amino acid sequence: CASSLYPPGTPDTQYF.

This clone was counted between two and nine times. The V gene is TRBV27, the J gene TRBJ1-1; D is perhaps TRBD1 (6 bases). Germline assignment: CDR1 MNHEY and CDR2 SMNVEV (reference sequence). The CDR3 consists of 15 residues. V gave up 3 bases and J gave up 0 bases, with 11 bases separating them. CDR3 in amino acids: CASSLGAKMNTEAFF. The DNA of the CDR3 is TGTGCCAGCAGTTTGGGGGCAAAGATGAACACTGAAGCTTTCTTT.

V is TRBV30 and J is TRBJ1-5; 7 nucleotides agree with TRBD1. The V segment lost 2 bases and the J segment 0 bases; nucleotides outside the gene matches: 4. The CDR3 runs to 15 residues. Germline CDR1 is GTSNPN and CDR2 is SVGIG (reference sequence). The CDR3 protein is CAWSRDSHSNQPQHF. Written as DNA, the CDR3 is TGTGCCTGGAGTAGGGACAGTCATAGCAATCAGCCCCAGCATTTT.

The genes are TRBV30 and TRBJ2-3; perhaps TRBD2 as D (6 bases). The V gene's germline CDR1 is GTSNPN and CDR2 SVGIG (reference sequence). This CDR3 contains 13 residues. V shed 4 bases and J shed 5 bases, with 13 bases lying between them. The CDR3 loop is CAWNGRGRDTQYF. CDR3 DNA: TGTGCCTGGAACGGGAGAGGTAGAGATACGCAGTATTTT.

This chain joins TRBV30 and TRBJ1-6; D is unclear. Germline lookup yields CDR1 GTSNPN and CDR2 SVGIG (reference sequence). V was pared by 0 bases and J by 6 bases, with 9 bases between. This CDR3 comprises 14 residues. CDR3 DNA: TGTGCCTGGAGTGTACGAGGCAGTAATTCACCCCTCCACTTT. Encoded protein: CAWSVRGSNSPLHF.

V is TRBV5-1 and J is TRBJ1-1, with D possibly matching TRBD1 (6 bases). This CDR3 is built from 19 residues. Per the germline V gene, CDR1 is SGHRS and CDR2 is YFSETQ. Between the trimmed V and J ends, which lost 3 bases and 0 bases, there was a span of 24 bases. CDR3 residues: CASSSPRQGPRRMNTEAFF. In nucleotides, the CDR3 is TGCGCCAGCAGCTCCCCCAGGCAGGGGCCAAGGAGGATGAACACTGAAGCTTTCTTT.

The genes are TRBV5-1 and TRBJ2-7; TRBD1 matches 8 bases. Trimming took 0 bases from V and 0 from J; bases not matched to a gene: 2. Germline values: CDR1 SGHRS, CDR2 YFSETQ. The CDR3 is made up of 15 amino acids. Written as DNA, the CDR3 is TGCGCCAGCAGCTTGGCAACAGGGGGCTCCTACGAGCAGTACTTC. It codes for CASSLATGGSYEQYF.